Listed here are 3 T cell receptor beta chains from one sample, sequenced in a study of spatial heterogeneity in lung cancer. Stated time point: sample taken at primary tumor resection. The study, taken as a whole, reports: Counts of expanded alpha and beta TCRs within tumors tracked the tumor nonsynonymous mutation count.

TCRdb called the 5' RACE reads again in MiXCR, with one record for every CDR3 protein. The sample has roughly 16,000 distinct CDR3 sequences, under 7.5% seen once. The antigens these receptors bind are not known. The sample was lung tumor tissue, taken at surgery. These receptors all come from a female donor with early-stage non-small cell lung cancer.

This clonotype was observed a few times. This sequence joins TRBV4-1 and TRBJ1-3, with unresolved D. The V gene's germline CDR1 is MGHRA and CDR2 YSYEKL. The CDR3 spans 17 residues. V dropped 1 base and J dropped 7 bases, with 20 bases sitting between them. The CDR3, as DNA: TGCGCCAGCAGCCAAGGACCCCTCGGAGAATTGGTGAACACCATATATTTT. It yields the protein CASSQGPLGELVNTIYF.

As concerns this clonotype: The missing conserved phenylalanine or tryptophan at the end of this CDR3 makes a read error likely. The genes are TRBV7-3 and TRBJ2-7, with 8 positions matching TRBD2. V gave up 5 bases and J gave up 1 base; unmatched junction bases: 4. CDR1 SGHTA and CDR2 FQGTGA come from the germline V gene. This CDR3 contains 14 residues. The DNA for the CDR3 is TGTGCCAGCAGCCCTAGCGGGCCTTCCTACGAGCAGTACTTA. Its translation is CASSPSGPSYEQYL.

There are a few counts of this clonotype. The chain is built from TRBV27 and TRBJ2-2; D possibly corresponds to TRBD1 (5 bases). Germline CDR1 reads MNHEY; CDR2 reads SMNVEV (reference sequence). This CDR3 is built from 13 residues. The ends were cut back, 6 bases at V and 6 bases at J, with 11 bases in the middle. For the CDR3, the DNA is TGTGCCAGCAGGCAGCAGGGCCCCGGGGAGCTGTTTTTT. This translates into CASRQQGPGELFF.